These 14 T cell receptor beta chains came from one sample sequenced in a study of PD-1 blockade in mismatch repair-deficient tumors. Measured with immunoSEQ multiplex PCR; TCRdb has only the in-frame clones, and not every one. The sample gives about 68,000 clones, around four fifths of which show up once; about 5% is in the top ten. The material sequenced was peripheral blood, taken 2 weeks after starting pembrolizumab. The receptors stem from an adult with mismatch repair-deficient cancer.

The V call is TRBV7-9, the J call TRBJ1-1; D not certain. V lost 5 bases to trimming and J lost 7 bases, with 11 bases between them. CDR3 length equals 12 residues. Germline lookup yields CDR1 SEHNR and CDR2 FQNEAQ (reference sequence). CDR3 protein: CASSPSRGEAFF. CDR3 nucleotide sequence: TGTGCCAGCAGCCCTTCACGCGGTGAAGCTTTCTTT.

The chain carries TRBV2 and TRBJ2-1, with 8 nucleotides matching TRBD2. The ends lost 6 bases at V and 0 bases at J; junction bases unmatched: 4. CDR1 is SNHLY, CDR2 FYNNEI, per germline. CDR3 length equals 15 residues. This chain's CDR3 is CASSGSGSSYNEQFF. The DNA for the CDR3 is TGTGCCAGCAGCGGGAGCGGGAGCTCCTACAATGAGCAGTTCTTC.

This clone was counted a few times. The rearrangement links TRBV19 to TRBJ2-4; weak D call: TRBD2 (6 bases). Germline V CDR1 and CDR2: LNHDA, SQIVND (reference sequence). Trimming stripped 8 bases from V and 3 bases from J, with 11 bases between. The CDR3 runs 13 residues. The CDR3 spells CASASGDKNIQYF. CDR3 bases: TGTGCCAGTGCCTCGGGAGACAAAAACATTCAGTACTTC.

The gene calls are TRBV29-1 and TRBJ1-1; D unresolved. The germline V gene has CDR1 SQVTM and CDR2 ANQGSEA. V was trimmed by 1 base and J by 1 base, leaving 13 bases between them. CDR3 size: 15 residues. The CDR3 bases are TGCAGCGTTGAAGGGACCGGAGGCAGGAACACTGAAGCTTTCTTT. It yields the protein CSVEGTGGRNTEAFF.

The chain is built from TRBV7-3 and TRBJ1-1, with D tentatively TRBD1 (5 bases). V shed 2 bases and J shed 2 bases, with 12 bases lying between them. This CDR3 contains 15 residues. Germline CDR1 reads SGHTA; CDR2 reads FQGTGA. The CDR3 reads CASSLLGGVNTEAFF. CDR3 nucleotide sequence: TGTGCCAGCAGCTTATTAGGAGGGGTTAACACTGAAGCTTTCTTT.

CDR3 coding DNA: TGTGCCATCAGTGAGCGGAGCGGTAGCTCCTACAATGAGCAGTTCTTC. Translating it yields CAISERSGSSYNEQFF. V is TRBV10-3 and J is TRBJ2-1; tentatively, D is TRBD2 (5 bases). Germline CDR1 and CDR2: ENHRY and SYGVKD. The CDR3 loop spans 16 amino acids. Trimming cost V 2 bases and J 0 bases, with 11 bases left between them.

The chain joins TRBV19 to TRBJ1-1; the D gene is possibly TRBD1 (6 bases). The CDR3 length is 13 residues. Germline loops: CDR1 LNHDA, CDR2 SQIVND (reference sequence). V lost 5 bases and J lost 4, with 11 bases in between. CDR3 sequence: CASSFQGSTEAFF. The CDR3 DNA follows: TGTGCCAGTAGTTTCCAGGGGAGCACTGAAGCTTTCTTT.

This clone was seen only a few times. This chain uses TRBV25-1 with TRBJ1-2; 7 nucleotides align to TRBD1. This CDR3 spans 12 amino acids. V shed 8 bases, J shed 4 bases, and the junction held 4 bases outside the gene matches. Germline CDR1 is MGHDK and CDR2 is SYGVNS. The CDR3 sequence is CASADRVYGYTF. CDR3 sequence (DNA): TGTGCCAGCGCCGACAGGGTCTATGGCTACACCTTC.

The chain joins TRBV30 to TRBJ2-5; D may be TRBD2 (6 bases). Germline V gene data show CDR1 as GTSNPN and CDR2 as SVGIG (reference sequence). CDR3 length equals 13 residues. Trimming pared 2 bases from V and 5 bases from J, leaving 12 bases between. The CDR3 is CAWSYGGSETQYF. CDR3 in DNA: TGTGCCTGGAGTTATGGGGGGAGTGAGACCCAGTACTTC.

With regard to this clone: One end of the junction does not line up with germline, which may come from a read error. The chain has TRBV7-7 and TRBJ2-1; 9 nucleotides line up with TRBD2. The CDR3 is 14 residues long. Germline assignment: CDR1 SSHAT and CDR2 FNYEAQ (reference sequence). Written as DNA, the CDR3 is TGTGCTAGCAGCTTAGAAAGGACTAGCGTTGAGCAGTTCTTC. Translating gives CASSLERTSVEQFF.

This clone has a single count. In DNA form, the CDR3 reads TGTGCCTGCAACAGGGGTTGGACTGAAGCTTTCTTT. It specifies CACNRGWTEAFF. J is TRBJ1-1 and V is TRBV30; 7 bases are shared with TRBD1. There are 12 residues in the CDR3. J lost 5 bases, V lost 6 bases, and 6 bases had no gene match. Germline values: CDR1 GTSNPN, CDR2 SVGIG (reference sequence).

The chain couples TRBV2 to TRBJ2-1; 11 nucleotides align to TRBD2. From germline, CDR1 is SNHLY and CDR2 FYNNEI. V trimming: 5 bases; J trimming: 4 bases; junction bases outside the gene matches: 7. The CDR3 has 16 residues. CDR3 region: CASSPGLAGLYNEQFF. CDR3 in DNA: TGTGCCAGCAGTCCTGGACTAGCGGGTCTATACAATGAGCAGTTCTTC.

The chain couples TRBV6-1 to TRBJ2-7, with TRBD2 matching over 9 bases. Losses at the gene ends were 2 bases for V and 6 bases for J; bases not matched to a gene: 8. Germline CDR1 reads MNHNS; CDR2 reads SASEGT. The CDR3 consists of 15 residues. The CDR3 protein is CASSEFEAGGLEQYF. Here the CDR3 DNA reads TGTGCCAGCAGTGAATTCGAGGCGGGAGGGCTCGAGCAGTACTTC.

In DNA, the CDR3 is TGTGCCAGCAGCACCGGGACAGAGTACGAGCAGTACTTC. This codes for CASSTGTEYEQYF. The rearrangement uses TRBV11-1 and TRBJ2-7; TRBD1 matches 7 bases. Germline-derived CDR1 and CDR2 are SGHAT and FQDESV (reference sequence). Trimming took 5 bases from V and 4 from J; bases not matched to a gene: 5. The CDR3 is 13 amino acids.